The 19 T cell receptor beta chains presented below share a single source sample, sequenced in a study of T-cell reconstitution after alpha-beta-depleted transplantation in children. It was with unique molecular identifiers that the TCRbeta library was prepared. Using its own MiXCR run on the PCR reads, TCRdb lists one record per CDR3 protein. Of approximately 640,000 distinct CDR3 sequences listed, around 17% are singletons. This specimen consisted of PBMCs from the stem cell graft donor, obtained from the stem cell graft. These receptors originate from a human donor who donated a stem cell graft to a child with acute myeloid leukemia.

This clonotype was recorded a few times. The chain couples TRBV6-5 to TRBJ1-4, with a tentative D call TRBD1 (6 bases). In germline, CDR1 is MNHEY, CDR2 SVGAGI. The CDR3 totals 15 residues. Trimming shortened V by 0 bases and J by 10 bases, and 15 bases separated the two germline ends. The CDR3 here is CASSYSRFRGGKLFF. CDR3 coding DNA: TGTGCCAGCAGTTACTCTCGGTTCAGGGGAGGAAAACTGTTTTTT.

Only a few counts were recorded for this clonotype. The V gene is TRBV11-2, the J gene TRBJ2-1; D is unclear. Germline CDR1 reads SGHAT; CDR2 reads FQNNGV. The CDR3 length is 17 residues. Trimming left V 1 base short and J 6 bases short, with 19 bases between. In nucleotides, the CDR3 is TGTGCCAGCAGCTTAGTTCTCCGGATAGGCCTCCTCAATGAGCAGTTCTTC. Protein: CASSLVLRIGLLNEQFF.

This clonotype showed up many times. This rearrangement joins TRBV30 to TRBJ2-7; 9 bases agree with TRBD1. This CDR3 has 16 amino acids. CDR1 is GTSNPN, CDR2 SVGIG, per germline (reference sequence). V dropped 0 bases and J dropped 6; count of bases not matched to a gene: 12. This CDR3 is CAWSVDAPGQGFEQYF. For the CDR3, the DNA is TGTGCCTGGAGTGTAGACGCCCCGGGACAGGGTTTCGAGCAGTACTTC.

This clonotype was detected many times. This rearrangement joins TRBV20-1 to TRBJ2-5; D could derive from TRBD1 or TRBD2 (5 bases each). Trimming took 6 bases from V and 4 from J, leaving 21 bases between them. Looked up from germline, CDR1 is DFQATT and CDR2 is SNEGSKA (reference sequence). This CDR3 is built from 15 residues. DNA of the CDR3: TGCAGTGCCATGGACCGGGACCGATCATTAGAGACCCAGTACTTC. It is translated as CSAMDRDRSLETQYF.

This clonotype appeared many times. This chain uses TRBV20-1 with TRBJ2-1, with 7 positions matching TRBD2. V lost 5 bases, J lost 1 base, and 8 bases stayed unmatched. The CDR3 has 15 residues. Germline loops: CDR1 DFQATT, CDR2 SNEGSKA (reference sequence). CDR3 sequence reads: CSAGLVGVSYNEQFF. CDR3 nucleotides: TGCAGTGCTGGACTAGTTGGGGTGTCCTACAATGAGCAGTTCTTC.

This clonotype was seen a few times. This chain connects TRBV21-1 to TRBJ1-6; TRBD1 is the table's D call, not checked against the DNA. TRBV21-1 is a recognized pseudogene. The CDR3 runs 13 residues. The CDR3 protein is CASSKFPYSPLHF. DNA for the CDR3: TGTGCCAGCAGCAAATTCCCCTATTCACCCCTCCACTTT.

This clonotype was seen at least ten times. The chain combines TRBV12-3 or TRBV12-4 with TRBJ2-1, with 7 positions matching TRBD1. The J segment lost 3 bases and the V segment lost 1 base, leaving 9 bases of the junction unmatched. This CDR3 region has 17 residues. For the CDR3, the DNA is TGTGCCAGCAGTTTAGGAGGTTCAGGGGGAGACTACAATGAGCAGTTCTTC. Protein sequence: CASSLGGSGGDYNEQFF.

This clonotype has just a few counts. This chain joins TRBV7-8 and TRBJ2-1; D not resolved. CDR1 SGHVS and CDR2 FQNEAQ come from the germline V gene. The CDR3 loop spans 16 amino acids. V lost 2 bases to trimming and J lost 9 bases, with 20 bases between them. CDR3 coding DNA: TGTGCCAGCAGCTTATTTTTCGCGGTCTCGCCGGGTGAGCAGTTCTTC. Translating it yields CASSLFFAVSPGEQFF.

This clonotype showed up just a few times. This chain links TRBV20-1 with TRBJ2-7; 15 positions agree with TRBD2. V shed 6 bases and J 0 bases; nucleotides not matched to a gene: 9. The CDR3 sequence is 17 residues long. CDR1 and CDR2 from the germline V gene are DFQATT and SNEGSKA (reference sequence). CDR3 bases: TGCAGTGCAAGGGGGACTAGCGGGGGGACTAACTCCTACGAGCAGTACTTC. It yields the protein CSARGTSGGTNSYEQYF.

The chain couples TRBV6-2 or TRBV6-3 to TRBJ1-1; 7 nucleotides agree with TRBD1. Trimming cost V 1 base and J 1 base; bases outside gene matches: 15. The length of the CDR3 is 19 residues. The germline CDR1 and CDR2 sequences are MNHEY and SVGEGT. CDR3: CASSYLPHSGRGWNTEAFF. The CDR3 DNA is TGTGCCAGCAGTTACTTGCCCCATTCGGGCAGGGGGTGGAACACTGAAGCTTTCTTT.

The chain's CDR3 is CASGQRGRDTQYF. The CDR3, as DNA: TGTGCCAGCGGCCAACGGGGGCGAGATACGCAGTATTTT. The chain links TRBV6-1 to TRBJ2-3; D is possibly TRBD1 or TRBD2 (6 bases each). Germline V gene sequence: CDR1 MNHNS, CDR2 SASEGT. Trimming stripped 8 bases from V and 5 bases from J, with 14 bases between. This CDR3 region has 13 residues.

This clonotype was detected only a few times. The CDR3 protein is CASSGLTGANVLTF. CDR3 DNA: TGTGCCAGCAGCGGACTTACTGGGGCCAACGTCCTGACTTTC. The rearrangement uses TRBV9 and TRBJ2-6, with D uncertain. CDR3 length: 14 amino acids. CDR1 is SGDLS, CDR2 YYNGEE, per germline. The V end was cut by 3 bases, the J end by 2 bases, with 6 bases between.

This clonotype was counted only a few times. The chain links TRBV6-5 to TRBJ2-3; tentatively, D is TRBD1 or TRBD2 (5 bases each). V lost 4 bases and J lost 6, with 17 bases in between. The germline CDR1 and CDR2 sequences are MNHEY and SVGAGI. The CDR3 consists of 15 residues. CDR3 residues: CASSSPGRGGDTQYF. CDR3 DNA sequence: TGTGCCAGCAGTTCGCCGGGACGGGGTGGGGATACGCAGTATTTT.

In this sample, this clonotype turned up many times. The chain links TRBV20-1 to TRBJ1-2; 7 bases are a match to TRBD1. Looked up from germline, CDR1 is DFQATT and CDR2 is SNEGSKA (reference sequence). The CDR3 sequence is 13 residues long. J lost 6 bases, V lost 5 bases, and 9 bases had no gene match. The CDR3 coding sequence is TGCAGTGCTCGACATCAGGGGGTCCATGGCTACACCTTC. Amino acid sequence: CSARHQGVHGYTF.

The sample holds a few counts of this clonotype. The V and J genes are TRBV7-2 and TRBJ1-1; tentative D call: TRBD1 (5 bases). This CDR3 is 14 amino acids long. Germline values: CDR1 SGHTA, CDR2 FQGNSA. V lost 3 bases, J lost 6 bases, and 14 bases lay in between. The CDR3 here is CASSFHPGGAEAFF. Written as DNA, the CDR3 is TGTGCCAGCAGCTTCCACCCGGGAGGGGCTGAAGCTTTCTTT.

Ten or more counts support this clonotype. This chain connects TRBV20-1 to TRBJ2-1; 7 positions match TRBD1. CDR3 length equals 12 residues. Germline CDR1 reads DFQATT; CDR2 reads SNEGSKA (reference sequence). After removal of 3 bases from V and 10 bases from J, the junction contained 6 bases not matched to a gene. The CDR3 spells CSARGLGGEQFF. DNA of the CDR3: TGCAGTGCTAGGGGTTTAGGGGGCGAGCAGTTCTTC.

This chain links TRBV10-3 with TRBJ1-5; no definite D call. The CDR3 covers 14 residues. Deletions cut 8 bases from V and 0 bases from J, with 11 bases between. CDR1 and CDR2 (germline): ENHRY, SYGVKD. In DNA form, the CDR3 reads TGTGCCATCTCCGCCGTTGATAGCAATCAGCCCCAGCATTTT. It encodes CAISAVDSNQPQHF.

The genes are TRBV15 and TRBJ2-2; D gene unclear. CDR3 length equals 13 residues. CDR1 LNHNV and CDR2 YYDKDF come from the germline V gene (reference sequence). With 6 bases removed from V and 5 bases from J, the gap between germline ends came to 10 bases. CDR3 amino acids: CATRGLSTGELFF. The CDR3, as DNA: TGTGCCACCAGAGGCCTGAGTACCGGGGAGCTGTTTTTT. Variable domain in full (rest from reference TRBV15 and TRBJ2-2): DAMVIQNPRYQVTQFGKPVTLSCSQTLNHNVMYWYQQKSSQAPKLLFHYYDKDFNNEADTPDNFQSRRPNTSFCFLDIRSPGLGDTAMYLCATRGLSTGELFFGEGSRLTVL.

The chain employs TRBV29-1 and TRBJ2-3, with D hard to call. CDR1 and CDR2 (germline): SQVTM, ANQGSEA. The CDR3 totals 15 residues. V was clipped by 7 bases and J by 5 bases, with 22 bases between them. The CDR3 region is CSAGIRALRGDTQYF. CDR3 nucleotides: TGCAGCGCTGGTATCCGGGCCCTGCGAGGAGATACGCAGTATTTT.